This entry is about one T cell receptor (beta chain). As yet, its antigen is unknown. The sample comes from a study of blood T cells in healthy people across ages. The V gene lost 0 bases and the J gene lost 3 bases, with 10 bases spanning the gap. From germline, CDR1 is SGHRS and CDR2 YFSETQ. The CDR3 length is 15 residues. Next came a second PCR, run for about 6 to 12 cycles, which used a sample-barcoded 5' primer along with a J-beta primer mix. MiXCR, run by TCRdb on the 5' RACE reads, gives a single entry per CDR3 protein. The table has about 1.4 million distinct CDR3 sequences, approximately 59% seen once; the top ten hold 6.5% to 8.5%. Isolated PBMCs totaled at least 6.5 million in each sample. Whole-study findings and limits: The study found more naive CD4+ cells and higher diversity in long-lived than aged donors. Samples with more naive T cells showed higher observed beta diversity. Unsorted PBMCs ruled out conclusive naive versus antigen-experienced comparison.

Material for sequencing was blood. This TCR came from a man aged 18 to 29 in good health. The chain uses TRBV5-1 and TRBJ2-1, with D hard to call. The CDR3 loop reads CASSLAAEIYNEQFF. Written as DNA, the CDR3 is TGCGCCAGCAGCTTGGCCGCAGAGATCTACAATGAGCAGTTCTTC.